This TCR beta chain was obtained from a study of long-term antiretroviral therapy in people with HIV. Version v3.0 of the immunoSEQ assay was performed at survey level. Measured with immunoSEQ multiplex PCR; TCRdb has only the in-frame clones, and not every one. The sample holds some 29,000 clones; around 90% are singletons and the top ten take 7.5% to 10%. The sequencing used unsorted PBMCs, collected 3.2 years before starting antiretroviral therapy. This receptor was taken from a man in his fifties with HIV.

The CDR3 loop reads CASSIAYGGRTEAFF. DNA for the CDR3: TGTGCCAGTAGTATAGCGTATGGGGGGCGGACTGAAGCTTTCTTT. The chain uses TRBV19 and TRBJ1-1; D is perhaps TRBD1 (6 bases). The CDR3 is 15 amino acids. The V gene lost 1 base and the J gene lost 5 bases, with 14 bases spanning the gap. Germline assignment: CDR1 LNHDA and CDR2 SQIVND (reference sequence).